Each of the 13 T cell receptor beta chains below was sequenced from the same sample in a study of T cell responses to AZD1222 COVID-19 vaccine. Clones were sequenced by immunoSEQ multiplex PCR, and TCRdb holds only the in-frame ones, with some missing. The sample holds about 120,000 clones, 85% to 90% seen once. Sequences were derived from peripheral blood, sampled 28 days after the second AZD1222 dose. The receptors stem from an adult who received the AZD1222 COVID-19 vaccine.

With respect to this clone: One junction end disagrees with the germline gene, perhaps due to a read error. The chain joins TRBV4-1 to TRBJ1-4; maybe TRBD1 (5 bases). The CDR3 loop spans 13 amino acids. Germline V gene sequence: CDR1 MGHRA, CDR2 YSYEKL. The CDR3 DNA reads as TGCGCCAGCAGCCCCTGGGGGAACAGGTTGAGAATTTTT. It codes for CASSPWGNRLRIF.

V usage is TRBV4-2 and J usage is TRBJ1-5; D gene ambiguous. Per the germline V gene, CDR1 is LGHNA and CDR2 is YNFKEQ. CDR3 length equals 16 residues. Trimming stripped 1 base from V and 5 bases from J, with 15 bases between. The CDR3, as DNA: TGTGCCAGCAGCCAAGTGAGCGGGAGTCTGGATCAGCCCCAGCATTTT. Translated, it gives CASSQVSGSLDQPQHF.

The chain has TRBV11-2 and TRBJ1-1; D is unresolved. This CDR3 is built from 15 residues. In germline, CDR1 is SGHAT, CDR2 FQNNGV. V gave up 5 bases and J gave up 11 bases, with 24 bases separating them. The DNA for the CDR3 is TGTGCCAGCAGCCCCACCGGCAGCCTCACATCGAGGGCTTTCTTT. It codes for CASSPTGSLTSRAFF.

The CDR3 DNA is TGTGCCAGCAGGCGGAGAGAGCAAGAGACCCAGTACTTC. Translated, it gives CASRRREQETQYF. This chain joins TRBV5-5 and TRBJ2-5; no clear D gene. The germline gives CDR1 SGHKS, CDR2 YYEKEE (reference sequence). There are 13 residues in the CDR3. Trimming removed 5 bases from V and 2 bases from J, with 10 bases in between.

V gene TRBV11-3 combines with J gene TRBJ1-2, with 7 bases fitting TRBD1. The CDR3 extends over 13 amino acids. Looked up from germline, CDR1 is SGHNT and CDR2 is YENEEA. Germline trimming cut 1 base from V and 7 bases from J; bases unmatched to any gene: 3. The CDR3 reads CASSLGQGSGYTF. In DNA, the CDR3 is TGTGCCAGCAGCTTAGGACAGGGCTCTGGCTACACCTTC.

This clone has just one count. The J gene is TRBJ2-3, the V gene TRBV6-5, with D possibly being TRBD2 (7 bases). This CDR3 is 15 amino acids long. Per germline, CDR1 MNHEY and CDR2 SVGAGI. The V and J ends lost 6 bases and 0 bases respectively, with 13 bases between them. In nucleotides, the CDR3 is TGTGCCAGCAGGGCGGGGGCCATGAGCACAGATACGCAGTATTTT. Translating it yields CASRAGAMSTDTQYF.

This clone turned up a few times. The chain recombines TRBV7-6 with TRBJ1-3; 8 bases fit TRBD1. Germline CDR1 is SGHVS and CDR2 is FNYEAQ. The CDR3 consists of 15 residues. Germline trimming cut 4 bases from V and 4 bases from J; bases unmatched to any gene: 6. CDR3 coding DNA: TGTGCCAGCAGCTCCATCAGGGGGCCCGGAAACACCATATATTTT. It specifies CASSSIRGPGNTIYF.

The genes are TRBV14 and TRBJ2-5, with a tentative D call TRBD2 (5 bases). With 4 bases removed from V and 5 bases from J, the gap between germline ends came to 14 bases. The CDR3 consists of 14 residues. Germline assignment: CDR1 SGHDN and CDR2 FVKESK. The chain's CDR3 is CASSRVYGVETQYF. CDR3 bases: TGTGCCAGCAGCCGGGTCTACGGGGTCGAGACCCAGTACTTC.

This clone appeared once. The V and J genes are TRBV4-3 and TRBJ1-5; D unclear. This CDR3 has 13 amino acids. The V gene's germline CDR1 is LGHNA and CDR2 YSLEER. Trimming shortened V by 0 bases and J by 6 bases, and 6 bases separated the two germline ends. Written as DNA, the CDR3 is TGCGCCAGCAGCCAAGATTGGTCTCAGCCCCAGCATTTT. Protein: CASSQDWSQPQHF.

This clone was seen more than once but under ten times. This CDR3 reads CASSLVGTSGGAGETQYF. CDR3 DNA: TGTGCCAGCAGCTTAGTTGGGACTAGCGGGGGGGCCGGGGAGACCCAGTACTTC. J is TRBJ2-5 and V is TRBV11-2; 16 positions match TRBD2. V was clipped by 1 base and J by 5 bases; unmatched bases: 7. The V gene's germline CDR1 is SGHAT and CDR2 FQNNGV. The CDR3 has 18 residues.

This clone came up once. The chain couples TRBV6-6 to TRBJ2-7; 7 bases align to TRBD2. Germline CDR1 is MNHNY and CDR2 is SVGAGI (reference sequence). This CDR3 is 15 amino acids long. The junction had 10 bases not matched to a gene; V was cut back by 4 bases and J by 4 bases. The CDR3 bases are TGTGCCAGCAGTTCGCCTCGGACGGGGGGATACGAGCAGTACTTC. Translating it yields CASSSPRTGGYEQYF.

This chain connects TRBV7-6 to TRBJ1-1; D is unclear. CDR1 SGHVS and CDR2 FNYEAQ come from the germline V gene. Trimming took off 0 bases at V and 6 bases at J, with 17 bases between the two ends. This CDR3 has 16 residues. The CDR3 region is CASSLAPQSGKAEAFF. In nucleotides, the CDR3 is TGTGCCAGCAGCTTAGCCCCCCAGTCGGGAAAGGCTGAAGCTTTCTTT.

The chain has TRBV18 and TRBJ1-1; D might be TRBD1 (6 bases). CDR1 and CDR2 from the germline V gene are KGHSH and LQKENI. The CDR3 has 15 residues. Trimming removed 3 bases at V and 1 base at J, with 12 bases between. The CDR3, as DNA: TGTGCCAGCTCACCCAGGCTACAGGGGAACACTGAAGCTTTCTTT. Amino acid sequence: CASSPRLQGNTEAFF. Looking up the rest from reference TRBV18 and TRBJ1-1 gives the full variable domain: NAGVMQNPRHLVRRRGQEARLRCSPMKGHSHVYWYRQLPEEGLKFMVYLQKENIIDESGMPKERFSAEFPKEGPSILRIQQVVRGDSAAYFCASSPRLQGNTEAFFGQGTRLTVV.